This T cell receptor beta chain appears in the sequencing data of a study of blood T cell repertoires in COVID-19. Study information: Samples of COVID-19 (acute and convalescent) were obtained from the United States, Italy and Spain. PBMCs, B-cell-depleted T cells, or T cells were the source of the cDNA or gDNA that made up the material.

Participants came from about two dozen US areas, aged roughly 18 to 89 years. Two consecutive negative NP/OP PCR tests, clearance, or resolved symptoms defined Cohort 3 recovery. Germline trimming cut 3 bases from V and 0 bases from J; bases unmatched to any gene: 6. Germline V gives CDR1 SGHTA, CDR2 FQGTGA. The CDR3 length is 17 residues. Produced via immunoSEQ multiplex PCR; TCRdb's table is partial and in-frame only. Of fewer than 350,000 clones in the sample, approximately 83% are singletons; the top ten hold less than 2.5%. The sequencing input was PBMCs or T cells enriched from blood (not recorded which). The V gene is TRBV7-3, the J gene TRBJ2-3, with 10 bases lining up with TRBD2. The source of this sequence is a young man who had recovered from COVID-19. The CDR3 nucleotides are TGTGCCAGCAGCTTCACTAGCGGGGCGTCTAGCACAGATACGCAGTATTTT. Its translation: CASSFTSGASSTDTQYF.